The clone carrying this TCR beta chain has a count of ten or more. Its antigen is as yet unknown. Described time point: newly diagnosed GD, antithyroid drugs for less than 3 months. Scientists built the TCR library using RNA that was extracted from PBMCs. From an endocrinology department in Xi'an, China, came the patients. Approximately 10-milliliter peripheral blood samples went into EDTA tubes. This sample is drawn from a study of regulatory T cells in long-lasting Graves disease. The germline CDR1 and CDR2 sequences are SGHRS and YFSETQ. This CDR3 region has 15 residues. The V gene lost 0 bases and the J gene lost 1 base, with 8 bases spanning the gap. The study's findings and limits: Those with persistent Graves' had less TCR diversity than newly diagnosed patients.

Assembly of TCR beta libraries relied on iRepertoire HTBI primers together with Arm-PCR of CDR3 regions. TCRdb analysed the multiplex PCR reads with MiXCR anew, one entry per CDR3 protein. This table has roughly 510,000 distinct CDR3 sequences, roughly a sixth appearing once. These same data were also listed under a study on T cells in Graves' hyperthyroidism and ophthalmopathy. That publication notes: HTBI primers were employed in a first-round RT-PCR of the TCR CDR3.

The chain couples TRBV5-1 to TRBJ2-1, with D perhaps matching TRBD2 (5 bases). The input for sequencing was peripheral blood mononuclear cells (PBMCs), taken at new diagnosis, from a patient treated with antithyroid drugs. The receptor's source is a man aged 18 to 30 with Graves disease. CDR3 sequence: CASSLAAESYNEQFF. CDR3 nucleotide sequence: TGCGCCAGCAGCTTGGCAGCGGAGTCCTACAATGAGCAGTTCTTC.